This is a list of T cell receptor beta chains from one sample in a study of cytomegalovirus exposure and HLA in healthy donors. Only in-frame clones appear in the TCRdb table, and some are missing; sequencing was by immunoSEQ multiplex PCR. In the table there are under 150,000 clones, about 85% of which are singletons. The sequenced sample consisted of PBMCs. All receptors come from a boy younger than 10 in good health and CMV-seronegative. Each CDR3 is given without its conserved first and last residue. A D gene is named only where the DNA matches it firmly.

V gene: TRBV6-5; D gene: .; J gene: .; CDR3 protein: ASSTQGSTEQY
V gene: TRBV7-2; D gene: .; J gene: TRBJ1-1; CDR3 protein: ASSLIHRLNTEAF
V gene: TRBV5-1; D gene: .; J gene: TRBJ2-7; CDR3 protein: ASSLGEDPEQY
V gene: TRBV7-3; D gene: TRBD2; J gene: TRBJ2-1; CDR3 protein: ASSLTSSGVSYNEQF
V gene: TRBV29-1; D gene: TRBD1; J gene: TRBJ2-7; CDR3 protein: SVEGIGQGSYEQY
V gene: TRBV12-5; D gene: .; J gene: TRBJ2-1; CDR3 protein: ASGLLPQVATEQF
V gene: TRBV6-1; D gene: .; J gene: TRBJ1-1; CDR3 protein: ASSEPPGEAF
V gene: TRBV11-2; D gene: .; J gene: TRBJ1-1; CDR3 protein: ASSLDREPTEAF
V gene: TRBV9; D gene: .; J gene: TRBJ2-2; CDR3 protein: ASSAYRVFTGELF
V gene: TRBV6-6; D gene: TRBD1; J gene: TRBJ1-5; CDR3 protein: ASSYSPGQGNQPQH
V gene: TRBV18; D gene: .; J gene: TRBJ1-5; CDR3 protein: ASSPTGGGNQPQH
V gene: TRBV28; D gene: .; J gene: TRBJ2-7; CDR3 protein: ASRPETYEQY
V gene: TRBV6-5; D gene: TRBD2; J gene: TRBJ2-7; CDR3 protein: ASSYSRGSYEQY
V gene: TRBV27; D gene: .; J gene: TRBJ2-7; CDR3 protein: ASSFSGTYEQY